This passage covers 13 T cell receptor beta chains from one sample sequenced in a study of blood T cell repertoires in COVID-19. Here immunoSEQ multiplex PCR was the method, and the copy in TCRdb shows in-frame clones only, minus some. Here the sample spans under 200,000 clones, about 85% being singletons. The sequencing sample was made of peripheral blood. The receptors were gathered from a woman older than 75 in a cohort sampled during active or convalescent COVID-19.

V usage is TRBV19 and J usage is TRBJ1-1; D ambiguous. The CDR3 spans 13 residues. Germline CDR1 reads LNHDA; CDR2 reads SQIVND (reference sequence). V gave up 5 bases and J gave up 0 bases, with 7 bases separating them. CDR3 amino acids: CASSVTMNTEAFF. Here the CDR3 DNA reads TGTGCCAGTAGTGTGACAATGAACACTGAAGCTTTCTTT.

The chain recombines TRBV10-3 with TRBJ1-3; 8 bases are shared with TRBD1. Germline trimming cut 0 bases from V and 7 bases from J; bases unmatched to any gene: 8. This CDR3 has 16 residues. Looked up from germline, CDR1 is ENHRY and CDR2 is SYGVKD. The CDR3 sequence is CAISESGQGRGNTIYF. For the CDR3, the DNA is TGTGCCATCAGTGAGTCTGGACAGGGAAGGGGTAACACCATATATTTT.

V and J are TRBV4-2 and TRBJ1-4; weak D call: TRBD1 (6 bases). The V gene's germline CDR1 is LGHNA and CDR2 YNFKEQ. Trimming shortened V by 4 bases and J by 2 bases, and 8 bases separated the two germline ends. This CDR3 is 14 amino acids long. The CDR3 DNA sequence: TGTGCCAGCAGCCTTGGACAGACTAATGAAAAACTGTTTTTT. It codes for CASSLGQTNEKLFF.

This clone was seen once. CDR3 DNA: TGTGCCAGCAGCTCGAGCTCTGGAAACACCATATATTTT. It yields the protein CASSSSSGNTIYF. The V call is TRBV7-2, the J call TRBJ1-3; D not certain. The germline V gene has CDR1 SGHTA and CDR2 FQGNSA. CDR3 length: 13 residues. The V end was cut by 4 bases, the J end by 0 bases, with 4 bases between.

The chain is built from TRBV27 and TRBJ2-3, with a weak D call TRBD2 (6 bases). This CDR3 spans 15 amino acids. Trimming pared 3 bases from V and 2 bases from J, leaving 12 bases between. From germline, CDR1 is MNHEY and CDR2 SMNVEV (reference sequence). The CDR3 sequence is CASSFRLVPTDTQYF. The CDR3 bases are TGTGCCAGCAGTTTCCGACTAGTCCCCACAGATACGCAGTATTTT.

This chain links TRBV20-1 with TRBJ2-3; TRBD2 aligns across 7 bases. Germline loops: CDR1 DFQATT, CDR2 SNEGSKA (reference sequence). V shed 3 bases, J shed 1 base, and the junction held 7 bases outside the gene matches. The CDR3 is 15 residues long. The CDR3 DNA reads TGCAGTGCTAGTACTAGTGCGGGGGGCACAGATACGCAGTATTTT. It yields the protein CSASTSAGGTDTQYF.

The chain carries TRBV4-1 and TRBJ2-2, with TRBD2 matching 13 bases. This CDR3 region has 18 residues. Germline values: CDR1 MGHRA, CDR2 YSYEKL. Unmatched junction bases numbered 9, after V lost 2 bases and J lost 6 bases. CDR3 region: CASSQFQLAGGFAGELFF. The CDR3 region has the DNA TGCGCCAGCAGCCAATTTCAACTAGCGGGAGGGTTTGCCGGGGAGCTGTTTTTT.

The gene calls are TRBV28 and TRBJ1-2; D gene uncertain. This CDR3 contains 12 residues. Germline V gene data show CDR1 as MDHEN and CDR2 as SYDVKM. The V and J ends lost 2 bases and 7 bases respectively, with 8 bases between them. As DNA, the CDR3 is TGTGCCAGCAGTTTACCTTCCCTTGGCTACACCTTC. It translates to CASSLPSLGYTF.

The rearrangement links TRBV10-1 to TRBJ2-4, with D maybe TRBD2 (5 bases). The CDR3 sequence is 16 residues long. V was clipped by 0 bases and J by 1 base, with 10 bases between them. Germline CDR1 and CDR2: WNHNN and SYGVQD (reference sequence). CDR3 DNA sequence: TGCGCCAGCAGTGAGTCATCGGGGTTCGCCAAAAACATTCAGTACTTC. Its protein is CASSESSGFAKNIQYF.

This chain uses TRBV5-1 with TRBJ1-2; D not resolved. The CDR3 runs 12 residues. The V end lost 3 bases, the J end lost 8 bases, and 11 bases lay between the germline ends. Germline V gene data show CDR1 as SGHRS and CDR2 as YFSETQ. Written as DNA, the CDR3 is TGCGCCAGCAGCTCGGAGCTAGAGGGCTACACCTTC. Translated: CASSSELEGYTF.

This chain uses TRBV24-1 with TRBJ2-1, with 9 bases that match TRBD1. There are 18 residues in the CDR3. CDR1 and CDR2 from the germline V gene are KGHDR and SFDVKD. The V segment lost 4 bases and the J segment 0 bases; nucleotides outside the gene matches: 9. The CDR3 nucleotides are TGTGCCACCAGTGACAACAAACCGGGACAGGGCTCCTACAATGAGCAGTTCTTC. As protein: CATSDNKPGQGSYNEQFF.

The chain is built from TRBV5-4 and TRBJ1-1; D ambiguous. Germline loops: CDR1 SGHNT, CDR2 YYREEE (reference sequence). The CDR3 is 15 amino acids. V was shortened by 4 bases and J by 1 base, with 14 bases between the two germline ends. CDR3 DNA: TGTGCCAGCAGCCCGGAGGGTCGCAGGAACACTGAAGCTTTCTTT. Translation gives CASSPEGRRNTEAFF.

The genes are TRBV19 and TRBJ1-1; 7 bases line up with TRBD1. V lost 5 bases, J lost 3 bases, and 3 bases stayed unmatched. The V gene's germline CDR1 is LNHDA and CDR2 SQIVND (reference sequence). The CDR3 contains 13 residues. CDR3 loop: CASSEGAYTEAFF. CDR3 DNA: TGTGCCAGTAGTGAGGGGGCCTACACTGAAGCTTTCTTT. Drawing the rest from reference TRBV19 and TRBJ1-1, the complete variable domain is DGGITQSPKYLFRKEGQNVTLSCEQNLNHDAMYWYRQDPGQGLRLIYYSQIVNDFQKGDIAEGYSVSREKKESFPLTVTSAQKNPTAFYLCASSEGAYTEAFFGQGTRLTVV.